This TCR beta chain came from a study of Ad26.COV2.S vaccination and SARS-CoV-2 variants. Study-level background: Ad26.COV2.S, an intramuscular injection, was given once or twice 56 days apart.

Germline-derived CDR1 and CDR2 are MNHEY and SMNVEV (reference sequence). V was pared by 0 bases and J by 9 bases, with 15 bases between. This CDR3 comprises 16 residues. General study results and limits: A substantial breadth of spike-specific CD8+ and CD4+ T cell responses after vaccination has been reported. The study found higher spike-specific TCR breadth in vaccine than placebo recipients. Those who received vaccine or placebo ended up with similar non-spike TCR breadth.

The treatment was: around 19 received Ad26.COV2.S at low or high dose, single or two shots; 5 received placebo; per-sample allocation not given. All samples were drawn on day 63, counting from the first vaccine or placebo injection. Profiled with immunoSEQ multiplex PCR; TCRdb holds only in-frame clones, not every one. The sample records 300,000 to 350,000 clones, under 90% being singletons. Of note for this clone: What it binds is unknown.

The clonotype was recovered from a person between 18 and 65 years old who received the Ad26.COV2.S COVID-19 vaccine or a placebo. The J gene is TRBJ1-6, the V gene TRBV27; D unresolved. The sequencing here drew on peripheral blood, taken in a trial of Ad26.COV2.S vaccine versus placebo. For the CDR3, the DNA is TGTGCCAGCAGTTTATCGGAGGGAAGACCAGGTTCACCCCTCCACTTT. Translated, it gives CASSLSEGRPGSPLHF.